This T cell receptor (beta chain) was documented in a study of T cell changes during pregnancy in multiple sclerosis. The CDR3 length is 14 residues. V lost 1 base and J 7 bases, leaving 10 bases between the germline ends. Germline CDR1 is LGHNA and CDR2 is YSLEER. Profiling relied on immunoSEQ multiplex PCR, and the TCRdb table lists in-frame clones only, not all of them. The sample lists around 42,000 clones; about nine tenths were seen once. The receptor was isolated from a female donor in good health, enrolled as a control in a pregnancy study. The gene calls are TRBV4-3 and TRBJ2-2; D may be TRBD2 (6 bases). The sequencing used CD4+ T cells from peripheral blood mononuclear cells, collected in the second trimester of pregnancy. The CDR3 DNA sequence: TGCGCCAGCAGCCAAGCGGGAGTGTACGGGGAGCTGTTTTTT. Its protein product is CASSQAGVYGELFF.